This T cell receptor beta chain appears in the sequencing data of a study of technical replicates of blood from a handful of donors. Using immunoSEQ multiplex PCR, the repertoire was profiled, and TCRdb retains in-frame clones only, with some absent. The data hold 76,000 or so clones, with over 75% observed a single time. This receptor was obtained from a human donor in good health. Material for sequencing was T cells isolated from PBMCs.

The CDR3 DNA reads as TGTGCCAGCAGTGTCGACAGGGTTTTAACCGGGGAGCTGTTTTTT. Protein: CASSVDRVLTGELFF. This chain links TRBV6-5 with TRBJ2-2; TRBD1 agrees at 7 bases. The CDR3 extends over 15 amino acids. Germline CDR1 and CDR2: MNHEY and SVGAGI. V trimming: 5 bases; J trimming: 5 bases; junction bases outside the gene matches: 8.